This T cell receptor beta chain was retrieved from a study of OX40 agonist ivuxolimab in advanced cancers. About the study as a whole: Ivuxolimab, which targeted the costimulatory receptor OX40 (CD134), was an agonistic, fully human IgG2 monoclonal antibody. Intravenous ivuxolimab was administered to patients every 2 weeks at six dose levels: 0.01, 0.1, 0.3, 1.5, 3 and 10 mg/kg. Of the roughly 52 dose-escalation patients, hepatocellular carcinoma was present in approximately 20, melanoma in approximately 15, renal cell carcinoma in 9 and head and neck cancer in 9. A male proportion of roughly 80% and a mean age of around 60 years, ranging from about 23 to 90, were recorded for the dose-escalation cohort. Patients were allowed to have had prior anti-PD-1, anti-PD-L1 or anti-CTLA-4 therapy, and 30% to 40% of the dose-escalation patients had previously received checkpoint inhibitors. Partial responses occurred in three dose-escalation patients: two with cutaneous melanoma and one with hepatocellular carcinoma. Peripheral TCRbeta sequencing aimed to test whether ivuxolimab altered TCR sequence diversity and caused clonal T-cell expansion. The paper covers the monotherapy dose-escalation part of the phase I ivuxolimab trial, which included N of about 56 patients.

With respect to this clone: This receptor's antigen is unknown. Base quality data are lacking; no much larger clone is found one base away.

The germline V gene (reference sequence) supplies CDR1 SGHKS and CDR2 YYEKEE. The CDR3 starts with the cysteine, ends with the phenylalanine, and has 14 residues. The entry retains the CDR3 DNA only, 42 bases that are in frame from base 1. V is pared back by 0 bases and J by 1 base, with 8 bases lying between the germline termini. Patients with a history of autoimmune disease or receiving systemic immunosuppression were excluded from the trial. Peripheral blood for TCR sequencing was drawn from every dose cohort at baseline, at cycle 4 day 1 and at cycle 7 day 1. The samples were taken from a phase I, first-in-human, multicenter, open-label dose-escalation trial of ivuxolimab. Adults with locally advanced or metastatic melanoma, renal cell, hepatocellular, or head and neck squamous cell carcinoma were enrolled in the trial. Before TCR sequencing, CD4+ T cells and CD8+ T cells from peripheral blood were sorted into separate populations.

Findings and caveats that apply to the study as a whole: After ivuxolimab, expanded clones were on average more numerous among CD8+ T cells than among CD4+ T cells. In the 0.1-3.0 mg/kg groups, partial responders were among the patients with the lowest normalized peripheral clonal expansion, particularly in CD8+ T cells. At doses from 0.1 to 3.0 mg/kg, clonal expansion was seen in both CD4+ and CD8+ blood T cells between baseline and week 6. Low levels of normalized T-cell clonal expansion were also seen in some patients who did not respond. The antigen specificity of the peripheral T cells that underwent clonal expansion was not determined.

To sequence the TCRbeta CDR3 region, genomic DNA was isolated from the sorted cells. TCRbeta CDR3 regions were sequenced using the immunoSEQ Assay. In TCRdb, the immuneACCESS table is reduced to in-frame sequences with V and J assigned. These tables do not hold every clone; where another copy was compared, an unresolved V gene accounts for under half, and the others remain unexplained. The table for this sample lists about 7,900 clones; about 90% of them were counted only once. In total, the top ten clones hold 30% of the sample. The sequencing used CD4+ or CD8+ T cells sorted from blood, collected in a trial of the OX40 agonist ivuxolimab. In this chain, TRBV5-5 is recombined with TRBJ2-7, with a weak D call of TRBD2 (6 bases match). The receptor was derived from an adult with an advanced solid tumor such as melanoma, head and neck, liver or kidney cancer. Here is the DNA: TGTGCCAGCAGCTTGGAAGGACTATCCTACGAGCAGTACTTC. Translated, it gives CASSLEGLSYEQYF.